The present TCR beta chain was sequenced within a study of cytomegalovirus exposure and HLA in healthy donors. Researchers ran the PCR with 60 Vbeta and 13 Jbeta primers. Measured with immunoSEQ multiplex PCR; TCRdb has only the in-frame clones, and not every one. The sample lists 150,000 to 200,000 clones, more than 60% occurring once. A remark on this clone: What it binds is unknown.

Study-wide results and caveats: A later analysis found common viral pathogens apparently linked to several of the most significant clusters.

In germline, CDR1 is MNHNS, CDR2 SASEGT. This CDR3 has 13 amino acids. V lost 5 bases and J lost 2, with 9 bases in between. The J gene is TRBJ1-1, the V gene TRBV6-1; D unclear. This clonotype was obtained from a man in his thirties or forties in good health and CMV-seropositive. Sequencing was done on a sample of PBMCs. Here the CDR3 DNA reads TGTGCCAGCAGTCAGACAAGAAACACTGAAGCTTTCTTT. Translating gives CASSQTRNTEAFF.